What follows are 15 T cell receptor beta chains derived from one specimen sequenced in a study of graft-versus-host responses after intestinal transplantation. Profiled with immunoSEQ multiplex PCR; TCRdb holds only in-frame clones, not every one. The table lists some 15,000 clones, 33% of them singletons, with about 3.5% in the top ten. The material was alloreactive CD4+ T cells from a mixed lymphocyte reaction culture, obtained before intestinal transplant. Specified subset: CFSE-low proliferating T cells sorted from roughly six-day pre-transplant mixed lymphocyte reaction (GvH or HvG direction). The receptors originated from a human patient who received an intestinal transplant.

Only a few counts were recorded for this clone. A much larger clonotype is one base distant, so this may be a read error. Because it lacks the conserved phenylalanine or tryptophan at the end, this CDR3 is likely a read error. The rearrangement uses TRBV30 and TRBJ2-7; TRBD2 aligns across 8 bases. This CDR3 comprises 14 residues. Trimming cost V 5 bases and J 1 base; bases outside gene matches: 7. Germline-derived CDR1 and CDR2 are GTSNPN and SVGIG (reference sequence). The CDR3 nucleotides are TGTGCCTGGCAACGGGGGGGGGTGTCCTACGAGCAGTACCTC. Translated: CAWQRGGVSYEQYL.

The chain has TRBV4-1 and TRBJ1-2, with D hard to call. Germline V gene data show CDR1 as MGHRA and CDR2 as YSYEKL. V was clipped by 1 base and J by 2 bases, with 14 bases between them. This CDR3 has 16 residues. DNA of the CDR3: TGCGCCAGCAGCCAAGTCTTATCCCGGCAGAACTATGGCTACACCTTC. Its protein product is CASSQVLSRQNYGYTF.

This clone was counted a few times. J is TRBJ2-7 and V is TRBV6-1; 7 bases are shared with TRBD2. Trimming took 5 bases from V and 4 from J; bases not matched to a gene: 11. The CDR3 spans 15 residues. In germline, CDR1 is MNHNS, CDR2 SASEGT. CDR3 sequence (DNA): TGTGCCAGCAGTTTGGGGGGGTCCCTTGGGTACGAGCAGTACTTC. It is translated as CASSLGGSLGYEQYF.

The chain uses TRBV29-1 and TRBJ1-1; D is possibly TRBD1 (5 bases). The CDR3 runs 13 residues. V lost 6 bases, J lost 0 bases, and 11 bases lay in between. Per the germline V gene, CDR1 is SQVTM and CDR2 is ANQGSEA. CDR3 sequence (DNA): TGCAGCGTATGCAGGGAGCTGAACACTGAAGCTTTCTTT. Translating gives CSVCRELNTEAFF.

V and J are TRBV7-9 and TRBJ2-7; no clear D. CDR3 length: 14 residues. Per the germline V gene, CDR1 is SEHNR and CDR2 is FQNEAQ (reference sequence). The germline V and J ends were trimmed by 1 base and 3 bases, with 10 bases remaining between them. The CDR3 nucleotides read TGTGCCAGCAGCTTAGGGGGTAGTGTCTACGAGCAGTACTTC. It is translated as CASSLGGSVYEQYF.

A word on this clone: The identical CDR3 is also encoded by other nucleotide sequences in the sample. The chain has TRBV5-1 and TRBJ2-3; TRBD1 aligns across 9 bases. The CDR3 is 16 residues long. The junction had 7 bases not matched to a gene; V was cut back by 0 bases and J by 5 bases. Germline loops: CDR1 SGHRS, CDR2 YFSETQ. The CDR3 region has the DNA TGCGCCAGCAGCTTGGGCGGACAGGGGAGCGGAGATACGCAGTATTTT. Encoded protein: CASSLGGQGSGDTQYF.

This chain uses TRBV6-6 with TRBJ1-4, with unresolved D. The CDR3 sequence is 13 residues long. Trimming pared 6 bases from V and 4 bases from J, leaving 9 bases between. CDR1 is MNHNY and CDR2 is SVGAGI in the germline V gene (reference sequence). The DNA for the CDR3 is TGTGCCAGCAGCCGGAGCGGTAATGAAAAACTGTTTTTT. It is translated as CASSRSGNEKLFF.

The chain carries TRBV6-5 and TRBJ1-5; 7 nucleotides match TRBD1. Germline CDR1 MNHEY, CDR2 SVGAGI. Trimming cost V 8 bases and J 5 bases; bases outside gene matches: 6. CDR3 size: 13 residues. CDR3 loop: CASVWTGHQPQHF. The CDR3 coding sequence is TGTGCCAGCGTCTGGACAGGACATCAGCCCCAGCATTTT.

This clone has only a few counts. The rearrangement joins TRBV4-2 to TRBJ2-1, with 8 positions matching TRBD2. The CDR3 spans 16 residues. V shed 6 bases, J shed 5 bases, and the junction held 12 bases outside the gene matches. The V gene's germline CDR1 is LGHNA and CDR2 YNFKEQ. The chain's CDR3 is CASRLRERGGNNEQFF. CDR3 nucleotide sequence: TGTGCCAGCAGACTAAGGGAACGGGGGGGAAACAATGAGCAGTTCTTC.

V gene TRBV18 combines with J gene TRBJ1-5; the D is unclear. CDR3 size: 15 residues. Between the trimmed V and J ends, which lost 2 bases and 4 bases, there was a span of 12 bases. Germline assignment: CDR1 KGHSH and CDR2 LQKENI. The CDR3 nucleotides are TGTGCCAGCTCACCAAGCCACAGAAATAATCAGCCCCAGCATTTT. It is translated as CASSPSHRNNQPQHF.

This CDR3 is CASSDGGRRNTEAFF. CDR3 bases: TGCGCCAGCAGTGATGGCGGCAGGAGGAACACTGAAGCTTTCTTT. This chain uses TRBV10-2 with TRBJ1-1; D unresolved. V lost 3 bases to trimming and J lost 1 base, with 12 bases between them. There are 15 residues in the CDR3. Germline CDR1 is WSHSY and CDR2 is SAAADI.

By share, this clone ranks as medium-sized (0.01 to 0.1%). The chain employs TRBV4-2 and TRBJ2-3, with 12 positions matching TRBD2. Losses at the gene ends were 4 bases for V and 3 bases for J; bases not matched to a gene: 2. The CDR3 consists of 15 residues. Germline V lookup: CDR1 LGHNA, CDR2 YNFKEQ. The CDR3 DNA reads as TGTGCCAGCAGCCCCGGGACTAGCGGGACAGATACGCAGTATTTT. This gives the protein CASSPGTSGTDTQYF.

This chain uses TRBV5-1 with TRBJ1-1, with a possible D match to TRBD1 (6 bases). V dropped 4 bases and J dropped 1 base, with 11 bases sitting between them. Germline CDR1 SGHRS, CDR2 YFSETQ. The CDR3 covers 14 residues. The CDR3 loop is CASSKQGTNTEAFF. For the CDR3, the DNA is TGCGCCAGCAGCAAGCAGGGGACGAACACTGAAGCTTTCTTT.

V and J are TRBV19 and TRBJ1-5; D is ambiguous. With 9 bases removed from V and 1 base from J, the gap between germline ends came to 13 bases. The V gene's germline CDR1 is LNHDA and CDR2 SQIVND (reference sequence). CDR3 length equals 14 residues. CDR3 region: CASAAEDSNQPQHF. The CDR3 DNA sequence: TGTGCCAGCGCCGCGGAGGACAGCAATCAGCCCCAGCATTTT.

The V call is TRBV4-1, the J call TRBJ2-4; tentatively, D is TRBD1 or TRBD2 (5 bases each). Germline V lookup: CDR1 MGHRA, CDR2 YSYEKL. The V gene lost 1 base and the J gene lost 0 bases, with 13 bases spanning the gap. The CDR3 consists of 17 residues. The CDR3 loop reads CASSQGRGALAKNIQYF. DNA of the CDR3: TGCGCCAGCAGCCAAGGCCGAGGGGCTCTAGCCAAAAACATTCAGTACTTC.